The entry below gives a single TCR beta chain sequence along with its context. Antigen: not known. This specimen comes from a study of OX40 agonist ivuxolimab in advanced cancers. Study as a whole: Ivuxolimab was delivered to patients intravenously every 2 weeks at doses spanning 0.01 to 10 mg/kg. Broader study findings: It was also the case that some nonresponders had low normalized T-cell clonal expansion. The study found that CD8+ T cells averaged more expanded clones than CD4+. Clonal expansion in partial responders at 0.1-3.0 mg/kg ranked among the lowest.

The V gene's germline CDR1 is SGDLS and CDR2 YYNGEE. V dropped 7 bases and J dropped 4; count of bases not matched to a gene: 7. The CDR3 length is 14 residues. Assay used: immunoSEQ multiplex PCR; TCRdb lists only in-frame clones, some missing. The profile covers about 32,000 clones, with about 83% appearing a single time and about 20% taken by the ten largest. The chain recombines TRBV9 with TRBJ1-2; 10 bases agree with TRBD1. This clonotype was obtained from an adult with an advanced solid tumor such as melanoma, head and neck, liver or kidney cancer. Material: CD4+ or CD8+ T cells sorted from blood, obtained in a trial of the OX40 agonist ivuxolimab. CDR3 sequence (DNA): TGTGCCAGCTCGGGTGGACAGGGGGTCTATGGCTACACCTTC. This encodes CASSGGQGVYGYTF.